This T cell receptor (beta chain) was sequenced for a study of blood T cells in healthy people across ages. Study findings and constraints: With naive T cell percentage, TCR beta diversity showed a strong correlation.

The use of a sample-barcoded 5' primer and a J-beta primer mix characterized a second PCR of roughly 7 to 12 cycles. Each cDNA molecule received a tag from a template-switch adaptor that had 12 random nucleotides. All samples yielded 2.5 million or more CDR3-containing paired-end reads. TCRdb called the 5' RACE reads again in MiXCR, with one record for every CDR3 protein. This sample has approximately 800,000 distinct CDR3 sequences; 60% to 80% occur once, and the top ten carry around 30%. Drawing of peripheral blood yielded about 9.6 milliliters from each donor. As for this clonotype: Its antigen is undetermined.

Losses at the gene ends were 5 bases for V and 3 bases for J; bases not matched to a gene: 6. Per the germline V gene, CDR1 is MNHEY and CDR2 is SVGEGT. There are 15 residues in the CDR3. The sequenced material came from blood. The gene calls are TRBV6-2 or TRBV6-3 and TRBJ2-5, with 10 bases fitting TRBD2. This clonotype originated in a man aged 25-40 years in good health. CDR3: CASSNLAGVKETQYF. CDR3 coding DNA: TGTGCCAGCAGTAACCTAGCGGGGGTCAAAGAGACCCAGTACTTC.